One sample yielded the 19 T cell receptor beta chains listed below, sequenced in a study of metastatic and nonmetastatic thyroid tumors. Not a single patient had been given any form of treatment at any point before undergoing thyroid surgery. TCRdb re-analyzed the PCR reads using MiXCR. There are about 41,000 clones in the sample; roughly a quarter occur only once, and 13% to 15% lies in the top ten. Material: tumor tissue. The origin of the receptors is a female donor with papillary thyroid cancer or a benign thyroid nodule (not recorded which). Some clones in this sample may be carry-over from other donors' samples.

Sample share makes this clone medium-sized (0.01 to 0.1%). This chain connects TRBV6-1 to TRBJ2-7; no clear D gene. V lost 6 bases and J 1 base, leaving 10 bases between the germline ends. The CDR3 runs to 13 residues. The germline gives CDR1 MNHNS, CDR2 SASEGT. The CDR3 DNA is TGTGCCAGCAGGCAGACACTATCCTACGAGCAGTACTTC. Its protein is CASRQTLSYEQYF.

This clone was counted at least ten times. This chain connects TRBV10-2 to TRBJ1-2, with D perhaps matching TRBD1 (5 bases). The length of the CDR3 is 14 residues. The germline V gene encodes CDR1 WSHSY and CDR2 SAAADI. The V gene lost 0 bases and the J gene lost 7 bases, with 12 bases spanning the gap. CDR3 residues: CASSESTLRGGYTF. The CDR3 nucleotides read TGCGCCAGCAGTGAGTCGACTCTGAGGGGTGGCTACACCTTC.

A note on this clone: A read error may be the cause here, since a much bigger clone is one base away. This specimen includes other DNA sequences encoding the same CDR3. The rearrangement joins TRBV11-2 to TRBJ2-7; either TRBD1 or TRBD2 may supply D (5 bases each). Germline CDR1 and CDR2: SGHAT and FQNNGV. V was pared by 2 bases and J by 5 bases, with 16 bases between. This CDR3 is built from 15 residues. The CDR3 bases are TGTGCCAGCAGCTTAAGTGCTGGGACCCTCGACGAGCAGTACTTC. It codes for CASSLSAGTLDEQYF.

The V gene is TRBV5-1, the J gene TRBJ2-7; TRBD2 agrees at 7 bases. V was clipped by 4 bases and J by 2 bases; unmatched bases: 6. CDR1 SGHRS and CDR2 YFSETQ come from the germline V gene. The CDR3 extends over 14 amino acids. The CDR3 loop is CASSLSGGTYEQYF. In nucleotides, the CDR3 is TGCGCCAGCAGCCTCTCGGGAGGTACCTACGAGCAGTACTTC.

This clone was seen ten or more times. The gene calls are TRBV4-2 and TRBJ2-3; 8 nucleotides line up with TRBD2. The CDR3 contains 18 residues. The junction had 9 bases not matched to a gene; V was cut back by 0 bases and J by 1 base. Germline V CDR1 and CDR2: LGHNA, YNFKEQ. CDR3 in DNA: TGTGCCAGCAGCCAAGATTGGACGGGAGCGGGGGGCACAGATACGCAGTATTTT. Protein product: CASSQDWTGAGGTDTQYF.

This clone occurred many times. V is TRBV20-1 and J is TRBJ2-3; TRBD2 matches at 8 bases. Germline V CDR1 and CDR2: DFQATT, SNEGSKA (reference sequence). This CDR3 has 15 amino acids. J was trimmed by 5 bases and V by 6 bases; bases with no gene match: 13. CDR3 coding DNA: TGCAGTGCCACCCGGGGAGCGGGAGAGGGAGATACGCAGTATTTT. Its translation: CSATRGAGEGDTQYF.

The chain uses TRBV5-8 and TRBJ1-3; unclear D gene. Germline-derived CDR1 and CDR2 are SGHTS and YDEGEE. The CDR3 loop spans 15 amino acids. The germline V and J ends were trimmed by 3 bases and 0 bases, with 10 bases remaining between them. The CDR3 spells CASSSITYSGNTIYF. CDR3 coding DNA: TGTGCCAGCAGCTCCATAACATACTCTGGAAACACCATATATTTT.

This clone was seen repeatedly, ten times or more. The rearrangement joins TRBV19 to TRBJ1-2, with D possibly being TRBD1 (5 bases). In germline, CDR1 is LNHDA, CDR2 SQIVND (reference sequence). The V gene lost 3 bases and the J gene lost 4 bases, with 15 bases spanning the gap. The CDR3 spans 15 residues. The CDR3 loop reads CASSIRAGRGYGYTF. The CDR3 nucleotides are TGTGCCAGTAGTATCCGGGCAGGGCGCGGCTATGGCTACACCTTC.

This clone was seen more than once but under ten times. The rearrangement uses TRBV15 and TRBJ2-7, with 10 positions matching TRBD1. Germline CDR1 and CDR2: LNHNV and YYDKDF (reference sequence). The CDR3 loop spans 15 amino acids. J gave up 7 bases and V 2 bases, and 8 bases lay outside the gene matches. CDR3 sequence: CATSRPGQGMGEQYF. The CDR3 nucleotides are TGTGCCACCAGCAGACCGGGACAGGGGATGGGTGAGCAGTACTTC.

V and J are TRBV12-5 and TRBJ2-5; 7 bases are shared with TRBD2. The CDR3 consists of 15 residues. CDR1 and CDR2 (germline): LGHNT, FRNRAP. Trimming at V came to 7 bases and at J to 3 bases, leaving 11 bases not matched to a gene. The CDR3 spells CASADSGVGEETQYF. In DNA form, the CDR3 reads TGTGCTAGTGCCGACAGCGGGGTAGGGGAAGAGACCCAGTACTTC.

The table lists this clone with a few counts. The chain uses TRBV10-3 and TRBJ1-2; no firm D call. The CDR3 is made up of 14 amino acids. V dropped 0 bases and J dropped 4 bases, with 9 bases sitting between them. Germline CDR1 is ENHRY and CDR2 is SYGVKD. The chain's CDR3 is CAISESGRLYGYTF. In DNA form, the CDR3 reads TGTGCCATCAGTGAGTCGGGGAGACTCTATGGCTACACCTTC.

This clone was counted at least ten times. The V gene is TRBV19, the J gene TRBJ2-1; TRBD2 is a possible D gene (5 bases). The CDR3 is made up of 16 amino acids. Germline CDR1 LNHDA, CDR2 SQIVND (reference sequence). V lost 5 bases to trimming and J lost 4 bases, with 18 bases between them. The CDR3 loop is CASSPMGSGRYNEQFF. The CDR3 region has the DNA TGTGCCAGTAGTCCCATGGGATCGGGAAGGTACAATGAGCAGTTCTTC.

The chain links TRBV27 to TRBJ2-1, with D possibly matching TRBD2 (6 bases). There are 18 residues in the CDR3. Trimming left V 7 bases short and J 6 bases short, with 28 bases between. CDR1 MNHEY and CDR2 SMNVEV come from the germline V gene (reference sequence). The CDR3 DNA sequence: TGTGCCAGCATCCGCCCCAGGTGGCGCTGGAGGGCCGGCAATGAGCAGTTCTTC. This codes for CASIRPRWRWRAGNEQFF.

The chain joins TRBV5-4 to TRBJ2-3, with 8 bases that match TRBD2. Germline V lookup: CDR1 SGHNT, CDR2 YYREEE (reference sequence). The CDR3 covers 14 residues. Trimming cost V 0 bases and J 6 bases; bases outside gene matches: 3. This CDR3 is CASSLGLAWDTQYF. CDR3 in DNA: TGTGCCAGCAGCTTGGGACTAGCGTGGGATACGCAGTATTTT.

This clone was seen repeatedly, ten times or more. The rearrangement links TRBV12-3 or TRBV12-4 to TRBJ2-3; 13 bases agree with TRBD2. The CDR3 has 16 amino acids. V was clipped by 4 bases and J by 2 bases; unmatched bases: 3. The CDR3 DNA reads TGTGCCAGCAGTTCCACTAGCGGGAGGGCCACAGATACGCAGTATTTT. Translation: CASSSTSGRATDTQYF.

This clone was counted only a few times. This chain connects TRBV24-1 to TRBJ2-3, with 9 bases that match TRBD1. Germline V gives CDR1 KGHDR, CDR2 SFDVKD. The CDR3 covers 15 residues. V lost 4 bases and J lost 3; bases outside the gene matches: 4. The CDR3 loop is CATSERDRVTDTQYF. The CDR3 DNA sequence: TGTGCCACCAGTGAGAGGGACAGGGTGACAGATACGCAGTATTTT.

This clone occurred a few times. The gene calls are TRBV20-1 and TRBJ2-7, with a weak D call TRBD2 (6 bases). V lost 0 bases, J lost 7 bases, and 19 bases lay in between. Looked up from germline, CDR1 is DFQATT and CDR2 is SNEGSKA (reference sequence). This CDR3 region has 15 residues. The CDR3, as DNA: TGCAGTGCTAGAGATCCGACTAGTTATCTTGGGGAGCAGTACTTC. It is translated as CSARDPTSYLGEQYF.

With regard to this clone: This same CDR3 is encoded by further DNA sequences in the sample. The V and J genes are TRBV18 and TRBJ2-3; possibly TRBD1 for D (6 bases). Germline CDR1 reads KGHSH; CDR2 reads LQKENI. The CDR3 contains 16 residues. Trimming removed 8 bases at V and 3 bases at J, with 21 bases between. The CDR3 region is CASTPQGARNTDTQYF. In DNA form, the CDR3 reads TGTGCCAGCACGCCACAGGGTGCAAGAAATACAGATACGCAGTATTTT.

This clone has at least ten counts. The J gene is TRBJ1-5, the V gene TRBV27, with D perhaps TRBD1 (6 bases). Germline V gene sequence: CDR1 MNHEY, CDR2 SMNVEV (reference sequence). V was cut by 6 bases and J by 0 bases, with 18 bases left in between. This CDR3 spans 17 amino acids. CDR3 amino acids: CASSGARTAFSNQPQHF. CDR3 nucleotide sequence: TGTGCCAGCAGCGGGGCTCGGACAGCCTTTAGCAATCAGCCCCAGCATTTT.